This TCR beta chain was profiled in a study of control samples from healthy donors and cancer patients. The table came from immunoSEQ multiplex PCR; TCRdb's copy has only in-frame clones and leaves some out. The sample shows 100,000 to 150,000 clones, roughly 89% of them seen only once. The V gene's germline CDR1 is SGHAT and CDR2 FQNNGV. V lost 1 base and J lost 0, with 10 bases in between. The CDR3 totals 15 residues. Input material: PBMCs. The gene calls are TRBV11-2 and TRBJ2-7, with D perhaps matching TRBD2 (5 bases). The origin of this receptor is a man in his fifties with head and neck cancer. CDR3 nucleotide sequence: TGTGCCAGCAGCTTAGCCGGCCGGGGCTCCTACGAGCAGTACTTC. Residues: CASSLAGRGSYEQYF.